Listed below are T cell receptor beta chains from one sample, sequenced in a study of blood T cell repertoires in COVID-19. Using immunoSEQ multiplex PCR, the repertoire was profiled, and TCRdb retains in-frame clones only, with some absent. The sample holds 200,000 to 250,000 clones; roughly 84% are singletons and the top ten take 3% to 4.5%. Sequencing was performed on peripheral blood. The receptors come from a woman of 80 years or more with acute or convalescent COVID-19. Each CDR3 is given with its conserved first and last residue. D genes are given only for firm matches. Clone size, where shown, is once, few, many, or a class for clones that have expanded.

TRBV2	few	TRBJ1-2	TRBD1	CASSEETGGSYGYTF	TGTGCCAGCAGTGAAGAGACAGGGGGATCCTATGGCTACACCTTC
TRBV7-2	-	TRBJ2-7	-	CASSPSYGGIPYEQYF	TGTGCCAGCAGCCCCAGTTATGGGGGCATCCCCTACGAGCAGTACTTC
TRBV25-1	-	TRBJ1-1	-	CASSGSNRNTEAFF	TGTGCCAGCAGTGGATCTAATCGGAACACTGAAGCTTTCTTT
TRBV5-1	-	TRBJ1-2	-	CASSLTGSLQTNYGYTF	TGCGCCAGCAGCTTAACCGGGAGCCTACAAACTAACTATGGCTACACCTTC
TRBV20-1	-	TRBJ1-5	-	CSASDQGRNYQPQHF	TGCAGTGCTAGTGATCAGGGGAGAAATTATCAGCCCCAGCATTTT
TRBV7-9	-	TRBJ1-2	TRBD1	CASSLDRGNYGYTF	TGTGCCAGCAGCTTAGACAGGGGGAACTATGGCTACACCTTC
TRBV2	-	TRBJ2-5	TRBD1	CASSLRTGVRETQYF	TGTGCCAGCAGCCTCAGGACAGGGGTCCGGGAGACCCAGTACTTC
TRBV9	-	TRBJ1-3	-	CASSVGVSNTIYF	TGTGCCAGCAGCGTAGGAGTGTCCAACACCATATATTTT
TRBV1	-	TRBJ2-3	-	CTSSHWTRVLVSDTQYF	TGCACCAGCAGCCACTGGACTAGAGTTTTAGTATCAGATACGCAGTATTTT
TRBV5-1	-	TRBJ1-1	TRBD1	CASSFQGGGQNTEAFF	TGCGCCAGCAGCTTCCAAGGAGGGGGCCAGAACACTGAAGCTTTCTTT
TRBV29-1	-	TRBJ1-1	-	CSVVTGTSGTEAFF	TGCAGCGTAGTAACCGGGACATCAGGCACTGAAGCTTTCTTT
TRBV7-8	-	TRBJ2-3	TRBD2	CASSLWEGRTDTQYF	TGTGCCAGCAGCCTATGGGAGGGCCGCACAGATACGCAGTATTTT
TRBV7-3	-	TRBJ2-7	TRBD1	CASSPSTGAHEQYF	TGTGCCAGCAGCCCCTCGACAGGGGCCCACGAGCAGTACTTC
TRBV7-2	few	TRBJ2-7	TRBD1	CASSLGGRGLYEQYF	TGTGCCAGCAGCTTAGGAGGCAGGGGGCTTTACGAGCAGTACTTC
TRBV18	-	TRBJ1-1	-	CASSPARLNTEAFF	TGTGCCAGCTCACCAGCCAGGCTGAACACTGAAGCTTTCTTT
TRBV6-5	-	TRBJ1-2	TRBD1	CASRPVGQGGGYTF	TGTGCCAGCAGACCCGTTGGACAGGGAGGTGGCTACACCTTC
TRBV24-1	-	TRBJ1-2	-	CATSDNLENGYTF	TGTGCCACCAGTGATAACCTGGAGAATGGCTACACCTTC
TRBV4-1	-	TRBJ2-2	-	CASSQEVSAGVTGTGELFF	TGCGCCAGCAGCCAAGAAGTATCGGCAGGGGTAACGGGAACCGGGGAGCTGTTTTTT
TRBV2	few	TRBJ1-6	-	CASWGDFNSPLHF	TGTGCCAGCTGGGGGGATTTTAATTCACCCCTCCACTTT
TRBV12-5	-	TRBJ2-3	-	CASGSHSGKDTQYF	TGTGCTAGTGGTTCCCACTCAGGGAAAGATACGCAGTATTTT
TRBV3-1/TRBV3-2	-	TRBJ1-2	-	CASSQGGDGNYGYTF	TGTGCCAGCAGCCAGGGGGGGGACGGAAACTATGGCTACACCTTC
TRBV29-1	-	TRBJ1-3	-	CSASVDSGNTIYF	TGCAGCGCCTCGGTCGACTCTGGAAACACCATATATTTT
TRBV3-1/TRBV3-2	-	TRBJ2-1	TRBD1	CASSPTDRSYNEQFF	TGTGCCAGCAGCCCGACGGACAGGAGCTACAATGAGCAGTTCTTC
TRBV11-2	-	TRBJ2-1	-	CASRDLGHSYNEQFF	TGTGCCAGCAGGGACTTGGGACATTCTTACAATGAGCAGTTCTTC
TRBV30	-	TRBJ1-2	TRBD1	CAWRVPQGAKHGYTF	TGTGCCTGGAGAGTCCCTCAGGGGGCGAAGCATGGCTACACCTTC
TRBV18	-	TRBJ2-7	-	CASSPPGVAYEQYF	TGTGCCAGCTCACCCCCGGGGGTCGCCTACGAGCAGTACTTC
TRBV7-2	-	TRBJ1-3	TRBD1	CASSLAGTVGAGNTIYF	TGTGCCAGCAGCTTAGCCGGGACAGTAGGAGCTGGAAACACCATATATTTT
TRBV11-3	-	TRBJ1-3	-	CASSLQGGGNTIYF	TGTGCCAGCAGCCTCCAGGGTGGTGGAAACACCATATATTTT
TRBV3-1/TRBV3-2	-	TRBJ2-5	TRBD2	CASSQFSSGGPGTQYF	TGTGCCAGCAGCCAATTTTCTAGCGGGGGACCGGGGACCCAGTACTTC
TRBV5-1	few	TRBJ2-3	TRBD1	CASSQGSTGGTDTQYF	TGCGCCAGCAGCCAGGGCTCGACAGGGGGCACAGATACGCAGTATTTT
TRBV19	few	TRBJ1-1	TRBD1	CASSIDTGASNTEAFF	TGTGCCAGTAGTATAGATACAGGGGCCTCGAACACTGAAGCTTTCTTT
TRBV5-1	-	TRBJ1-1	-	CASSYTANTEAFF	TGCGCCAGCAGTTACACAGCCAACACTGAAGCTTTCTTT
TRBV4-3	-	TRBJ2-3	-	CASSQRRGSGGRTDTQYF	TGCGCCAGCAGCCAGAGGCGAGGGTCGGGGGGCCGAACAGATACGCAGTATTTT
TRBV19	-	TRBJ1-1	TRBD1	CASSSDLGQGRLKAFF	TGTGCCAGTAGTAGTGATCTTGGACAGGGCCGTTTGAAAGCTTTCTTT
TRBV19	few	TRBJ1-6	-	CASRDSSYNSPLHF	TGTGCCAGTAGGGACAGCTCCTATAATTCACCCCTCCACTTT
TRBV27	-	TRBJ1-2	-	CASSLVQGSYSYTF	TGTGCCAGCAGTTTAGTCCAGGGCAGCTATAGCTACACCTTC
TRBV7-9	-	TRBJ1-2	-	CASSPGVANYGYTF	TGTGCCAGCAGCCCGGGGGTCGCTAACTATGGCTACACCTTC
TRBV30	-	TRBJ2-1	TRBD1	CAWSLDRERNEQFF	TGTGCCTGGAGCTTGGACAGGGAGCGCAATGAGCAGTTCTTC
TRBV15	-	TRBJ2-7	-	CATSRDYSYEQYF	TGTGCCACCAGCAGAGATTACTCCTACGAGCAGTACTTC
TRBV19	-	TRBJ1-3	TRBD1	CASSGDRSSSGNTIYF	TGTGCCAGTAGTGGGGACAGGAGCAGCTCTGGAAACACCATATATTTT
TRBV10-3	-	TRBJ1-5	-	CAISESRQPQHF	TGTGCCATCAGTGAGTCGAGGCAGCCCCAGCATTTT
TRBV19	-	TRBJ2-7	-	CASSFTSDGAYEQYF	TGTGCCAGTAGTTTCACCTCAGACGGAGCCTACGAGCAGTACTTC
TRBV7-8	-	TRBJ1-2	-	CASSFGAGGPYGYTF	TGTGCCAGCAGCTTTGGGGCAGGCGGACCCTATGGCTACACCTTC
TRBV7-6	-	TRBJ2-1	-	CASSLAGGNTEQFF	TGTGCCAGCAGCTTAGCGGGGGGAAACACTGAGCAGTTCTTC
TRBV7-2	-	TRBJ2-7	-	CASSSSEIYEQYF	TGTGCCAGCAGCTCTAGCGAGATCTACGAGCAGTACTTC
TRBV7-2	-	TRBJ1-4	-	CASSLPGSMFGEKLFF	TGTGCCAGCAGCTTGCCAGGGTCGATGTTTGGTGAAAAACTGTTTTTT
TRBV5-8	-	TRBJ2-1	TRBD2	CASSSSSGGASEQFF	TGTGCCAGCAGCTCCTCAAGCGGGGGGGCTAGTGAGCAGTTCTTC
TRBV5-1	-	TRBJ1-1	-	CASSFTGRNTEAFF	TGCGCCAGCAGCTTTACAGGTAGGAACACTGAAGCTTTCTTT
TRBV6-6	-	TRBJ2-3	TRBD1	CASSLGQAPGSTDTQYF	TGTGCCAGCAGTCTGGGACAGGCCCCAGGGAGCACAGATACGCAGTATTTT
TRBV5-4	-	TRBJ1-1	TRBD1	CASSLEGDRGNEAFF	TGTGCCAGCAGCTTGGAGGGAGACAGGGGGAATGAAGCTTTCTTT